This passage covers 7 T cell receptor beta chains from one sample sequenced in a study of metastatic and nonmetastatic thyroid tumors. Each patient came to thyroid surgery without any prior treatment (of any kind). TCRdb re-clonotyped the PCR reads via MiXCR. The sample records approximately 40,000 clones, around 21% being singletons. Sequencing was carried out using blood. These receptors originate from a female donor with papillary thyroid cancer or a benign thyroid nodule (not recorded which). Some clones in this sample may be carry-over from other donors' samples.

In its sample, this clone was seen many times. This chain connects TRBV6-1 to TRBJ2-1; a weak D match, TRBD2 (6 bases). Germline values: CDR1 MNHNS, CDR2 SASEGT. The CDR3 totals 16 residues. V dropped 4 bases and J dropped 4 bases, with 17 bases sitting between them. The CDR3 DNA is TGTGCCAGCAGTGGTTCCGGGACTTCCGATTACAATGAGCAGTTCTTC. It codes for CASSGSGTSDYNEQFF.

This clone was seen a handful of times. The chain couples TRBV11-1 to TRBJ2-6, with D tentatively TRBD1 or TRBD2 (6 bases each). With 4 bases removed from V and 2 bases from J, the gap between germline ends came to 24 bases. The CDR3 length is 20 residues. Per the germline V gene, CDR1 is SGHAT and CDR2 is FQDESV (reference sequence). The CDR3 loop is CASSSIWGAKSLPGANVLTF. The DNA for the CDR3 is TGTGCCAGCAGCTCCATCTGGGGGGCTAAGTCCCTCCCTGGGGCCAACGTCCTGACTTTC.

Details on this clone: Other DNA sequences within the sample encode an identical CDR3. The CDR3 DNA reads TGTGCCGGCACCCCGGGAGGGGACCCATACGAGCAGTACTTC. It yields the protein CAGTPGGDPYEQYF. The chain carries TRBV28 and TRBJ2-7; 8 bases are a match to TRBD2. The CDR3 loop spans 14 amino acids. V dropped 11 bases and J dropped 4; count of bases not matched to a gene: 13. Germline V CDR1 and CDR2: MDHEN, SYDVKM. The whole variable domain, filled in from reference TRBV28 and TRBJ2-7, reads DVKVTQSSRYLVKRTGEKVFLECVQDMDHENMFWYRQDPGLGLRLIYFSYDVKMKEKGDIPEGYSVSREKKERFSLILESASTNQTSMYLCAGTPGGDPYEQYFGPGTRLTVT.

This clone was recorded a few times. J is TRBJ1-1 and V is TRBV5-1, with D possibly being TRBD1 (5 bases). CDR3 length: 16 amino acids. Trimming pared 0 bases from V and 4 bases from J, leaving 16 bases between. CDR1 is SGHRS and CDR2 is YFSETQ in the germline V gene. The CDR3 region is CASSLVGRRGGTEAFF. The CDR3 nucleotides read TGCGCCAGCAGCTTGGTGGGGCGGCGGGGTGGCACTGAAGCTTTCTTT.

This clone came up a few times. The rearrangement uses TRBV12-3 or TRBV12-4 and TRBJ2-7; D is tentatively TRBD1 or TRBD2 (6 bases each). Trimming stripped 6 bases from V and 6 bases from J, with 15 bases between. This CDR3 contains 13 residues. CDR3 amino acids: CASRGRGRPEQYF. DNA of the CDR3: TGTGCCAGCAGGGGTCGGGGGCGCCCCGAGCAGTACTTC.

The chain uses TRBV19 and TRBJ2-3; D perhaps matches TRBD2 (6 bases). CDR1 LNHDA and CDR2 SQIVND come from the germline V gene (reference sequence). This CDR3 is 13 amino acids long. Deletions cut 1 base from V and 4 bases from J, with 6 bases between. The CDR3 sequence is CASSIGLADTQYF. The CDR3 DNA reads TGTGCCAGTAGTATAGGACTAGCAGATACGCAGTATTTT.

This clone occurred many times. Given a much more abundant clone one base away, this may be a read error. This CDR3 is also generated by other DNA sequences in the sample. This rearrangement joins TRBV6-4 to TRBJ2-1; D not resolved. Trimming shortened V by 8 bases and J by 9 bases, and 23 bases separated the two germline ends. The CDR3 length is 15 residues. Germline CDR1 MRHNA, CDR2 SNTAGT. The CDR3 nucleotides are TGTGCCAGCGGCCCGGGTACCGGTGACCTTGGTGAGCAGTTCTTC. Translating gives CASGPGTGDLGEQFF.